Listed here are 23 T cell receptor beta chains from one sample, sequenced in a study of identical twins. MiXCR was run by TCRdb on the 5' RACE reads, yielding one entry per CDR3 protein. The sample records hundreds of thousands of distinct CDR3 sequences, 12% being singletons. These data also formed part of another study, on yellow fever vaccine responses in identical twins.

Sample: CD8+ T cells sorted from blood. The source is a woman in her late teens or twenties in good health.

The chain joins TRBV2 to TRBJ1-1, with no clear D. V lost 8 bases and J lost 6, with 10 bases in between. Germline loops: CDR1 SNHLY, CDR2 FYNNEI. This CDR3 contains 11 residues. The CDR3 nucleotides are TGTGCCAGCGGCGTTGTTGCTGAAGCTTTCTTT. Its translation: CASGVVAEAFF.

This clonotype was seen a handful of times. The chain links TRBV11-2 to TRBJ2-5; D is possibly TRBD2 (5 bases). Germline V gene data show CDR1 as SGHAT and CDR2 as FQNNGV. Deletions cut 2 bases from V and 8 bases from J, with 33 bases between. This CDR3 region has 20 residues. CDR3 in DNA: TGTGCCAGCAGCTTACTTGAGCGACAATTCCATCGGTCAGACGAGGGAACCCAGTACTTC. It is translated as CASSLLERQFHRSDEGTQYF.

The table lists this clonotype with a few counts. The chain links TRBV10-3 to TRBJ2-1, with D perhaps being TRBD1 or TRBD2 (5 bases each). The CDR3 spans 14 residues. CDR1 is ENHRY, CDR2 SYGVKD, per germline. Trimming removed 8 bases from V and 7 bases from J, with 18 bases in between. The CDR3: CAIGGHIFGNEQFF. DNA for the CDR3: TGTGCCATCGGAGGACACATCTTCGGGAATGAGCAGTTCTTC.

This clonotype was seen many times. The chain combines TRBV12-3 or TRBV12-4 with TRBJ1-1; maybe TRBD1 (6 bases). Deletions cut 5 bases from V and 4 bases from J, with 14 bases between. CDR3 length: 14 amino acids. CDR3 DNA: TGTGCCAGCAGTCACAGGGTTGGGAGCACTGAAGCTTTCTTT. Its protein is CASSHRVGSTEAFF.

This clonotype was counted a few times. The chain couples TRBV2 to TRBJ2-4; no clear D. V lost 10 bases and J lost 0, with 4 bases in between. The CDR3 has 11 amino acids. Germline loops: CDR1 SNHLY, CDR2 FYNNEI. The CDR3 region has the DNA TGTGCCACACTAGCCAAAAACATTCAGTACTTC. It codes for CATLAKNIQYF.

In DNA, the CDR3 is TGCAGCGTTGGAGTGTACCCGTCCAATAACTACGAGCAGTACTTC. Protein sequence: CSVGVYPSNNYEQYF. This chain connects TRBV29-1 to TRBJ2-7; D not resolved. V lost 4 bases to trimming and J lost 3 bases, with 19 bases between them. The CDR3 length is 15 residues. CDR1 is SQVTM, CDR2 ANQGSEA, per germline.

V usage is TRBV6-2 or TRBV6-3 and J usage is TRBJ2-5; D perhaps matches TRBD1 (6 bases). The CDR3 runs 16 residues. Deletions cut 1 base from V and 0 bases from J, with 12 bases between. CDR1 and CDR2 from the germline V gene are MNHEY and SVGEGT. The CDR3 nucleotides are TGTGCCAGCAGTTACTTACAGGGTCTATACCAAGAGACCCAGTACTTC. The encoded protein is CASSYLQGLYQETQYF.

The CDR3 coding sequence is TGTGCCAGCAGCGCCGCGGGAGGCATATTGGTATACAATGAGCAGTTCTTC. Its translation is CASSAAGGILVYNEQFF. The chain uses TRBV7-8 and TRBJ2-1, with 8 bases fitting TRBD2. Per the germline V gene, CDR1 is SGHVS and CDR2 is FQNEAQ. The CDR3 is 17 amino acids. The trim removed 5 bases at V and 4 bases at J, leaving 13 bases unmatched.

This clonotype was recorded at least ten times. The chain links TRBV3-1 to TRBJ2-1; 8 nucleotides align to TRBD2. Germline V lookup: CDR1 LGHDT, CDR2 YNNKEL (reference sequence). The CDR3 spans 17 residues. V was clipped by 1 base and J by 3 bases; unmatched bases: 8. The DNA of the CDR3 is TGTGCCAGCAGCCAAGTCTGGGCGGGGGGCCTCTACAATGAGCAGTTCTTC. Translated: CASSQVWAGGLYNEQFF.

The chain joins TRBV19 to TRBJ2-3; 10 nucleotides align to TRBD2. Looked up from germline, CDR1 is LNHDA and CDR2 is SQIVND (reference sequence). The CDR3 consists of 17 residues. The J segment lost 3 bases and the V segment lost 0 bases, leaving 6 bases of the junction unmatched. This chain's CDR3 is CASSIEGLAGVTDTQYF. The DNA for the CDR3 is TGTGCCAGTAGTATAGAGGGTCTAGCGGGAGTTACAGATACGCAGTATTTT.

This clonotype has a handful of counts. The chain uses TRBV14 and TRBJ2-1, with D tentatively TRBD1 (5 bases). This CDR3 has 15 residues. The germline V and J ends were trimmed by 1 base and 5 bases, with 12 bases remaining between them. Per the germline V gene, CDR1 is SGHDN and CDR2 is FVKESK. CDR3 sequence: CASSQGLGVNNEQFF. In DNA form, the CDR3 reads TGTGCCAGCAGCCAAGGCCTAGGGGTGAACAATGAGCAGTTCTTC.

There are a few counts of this clonotype. The chain carries TRBV5-4 and TRBJ1-1; 7 bases are a match to TRBD1. V dropped 3 bases and J dropped 1; count of bases not matched to a gene: 6. Germline V gene data show CDR1 as SGHNT and CDR2 as YYREEE (reference sequence). The CDR3 is 15 amino acids. The DNA for the CDR3 is TGTGCCAGCAGCTCTACGGGACAGACGAACACTGAAGCTTTCTTT. Protein: CASSSTGQTNTEAFF.

A remark on this clonotype: No conserved phenylalanine or tryptophan is present at the end of the CDR3, so a read error is the likely explanation. This chain links TRBV29-1 with TRBJ2-3, with TRBD2 identical over 13 bases. J gave up 5 bases and V 3 bases, and 2 bases lay outside the gene matches. Germline values: CDR1 SQVTM, CDR2 ANQGSEA. The CDR3 sequence is 14 residues long. The CDR3 DNA follows: TGCAGCGTTGATGGACTAGCGGGGGAAGATACGCAGTATCTC. This translates into CSVDGLAGEDTQYL.

This clonotype appeared a few times. V usage is TRBV27 and J usage is TRBJ2-1; no reliable D call. V was pared by 3 bases and J by 8 bases, with 17 bases between. Germline V gene data show CDR1 as MNHEY and CDR2 as SMNVEV (reference sequence). The CDR3 is made up of 15 amino acids. The CDR3 DNA follows: TGTGCCAGCAGTTTTTTCGGGTTCCAGGACGATGAGCAGTTCTTC. Residues: CASSFFGFQDDEQFF.

This clonotype was seen a few times. The chain uses TRBV7-8 and TRBJ2-5; possibly TRBD2 for D (6 bases). V dropped 1 base and J dropped 0 bases, with 9 bases sitting between them. Germline V gives CDR1 SGHVS, CDR2 FQNEAQ. CDR3 length: 15 residues. In DNA, the CDR3 is TGTGCCAGCAGCTTAGGTGGGGGGTACCAAGAGACCCAGTACTTC. Translation gives CASSLGGGYQETQYF.

This clonotype was detected many times. The chain joins TRBV24-1 to TRBJ2-2; TRBD2 aligns across 13 bases. J was trimmed by 6 bases and V by 4 bases; bases with no gene match: 4. The CDR3 totals 16 residues. Per germline, CDR1 KGHDR and CDR2 SFDVKD. The CDR3 sequence: CATSERTSGSPGELFF. The CDR3 nucleotides read TGTGCCACCAGTGAGAGGACTAGCGGGAGTCCCGGGGAGCTGTTTTTT.

The V call is TRBV27, the J call TRBJ1-5; D is undetermined. This CDR3 is built from 15 residues. Germline V CDR1 and CDR2: MNHEY, SMNVEV (reference sequence). The ends were cut back, 2 bases at V and 2 bases at J, with 10 bases in the middle. As DNA, the CDR3 is TGTGCCAGCAGTTTAGAGGGTCGGGGCAATCAGCCCCAGCATTTT. Translation: CASSLEGRGNQPQHF.

This clonotype was seen only a few times. The CDR3 region is CASSTPLGVTGANVLTF. CDR3 sequence (DNA): TGTGCCAGCAGCACCCCCCTTGGGGTGACTGGGGCCAACGTCCTGACTTTC. J is TRBJ2-6 and V is TRBV7-8; no clear D. The CDR3 contains 17 residues. Between the trimmed V and J ends, which lost 5 bases and 2 bases, there was a span of 16 bases. The V gene's germline CDR1 is SGHVS and CDR2 FQNEAQ.

This chain uses TRBV4-1 with TRBJ2-1; D gene ambiguous. CDR1 is MGHRA and CDR2 is YSYEKL in the germline V gene. The CDR3 extends over 13 amino acids. Deletions cut 2 bases from V and 6 bases from J, with 8 bases between. CDR3 residues: CASSQLHFNEQFF. In DNA form, the CDR3 reads TGCGCCAGCAGCCAACTCCACTTCAATGAGCAGTTCTTC.

The V call is TRBV11-2, the J call TRBJ2-1, with 12 bases that match TRBD2. Germline CDR1 and CDR2: SGHAT and FQNNGV. This CDR3 is 16 amino acids long. After removal of 1 base from V and 6 bases from J, the junction contained 4 bases not matched to a gene. DNA for the CDR3: TGTGCCAGCAGCTTAGGAGAGACTAGCGGGAGCAATGAGCAGTTCTTC. It encodes CASSLGETSGSNEQFF.

The table lists this clonotype with many counts. The rearrangement links TRBV6-1 to TRBJ2-3; no clear D. V was clipped by 4 bases and J by 2 bases, with 4 bases between them. The germline CDR1 and CDR2 sequences are MNHNS and SASEGT. The CDR3 runs to 12 residues. The CDR3 DNA sequence: TGTGCCAGCAGTGCGACCACAGATACGCAGTATTTT. Protein: CASSATTDTQYF.

The genes are TRBV28 and TRBJ2-1, with D possibly TRBD2 on 5 matching bases. V shed 4 bases and J shed 2 bases, with 12 bases lying between them. Per the germline V gene, CDR1 is MDHEN and CDR2 is SYDVKM. There are 15 residues in the CDR3. The CDR3 spells CASSSPGGPYNEQFF. The CDR3 nucleotides are TGTGCCAGCAGTTCCCCAGGAGGCCCCTACAATGAGCAGTTCTTC.

This clonotype appeared many times. This chain joins TRBV9 and TRBJ2-3; D gene ambiguous. V was cut by 0 bases and J by 0 bases, with 8 bases left in between. The CDR3 is 15 residues long. Germline CDR1 is SGDLS and CDR2 is YYNGEE. The CDR3 spells CASSVVGSSTDTQYF. In DNA, the CDR3 is TGTGCCAGCAGCGTAGTTGGTAGCAGCACAGATACGCAGTATTTT.